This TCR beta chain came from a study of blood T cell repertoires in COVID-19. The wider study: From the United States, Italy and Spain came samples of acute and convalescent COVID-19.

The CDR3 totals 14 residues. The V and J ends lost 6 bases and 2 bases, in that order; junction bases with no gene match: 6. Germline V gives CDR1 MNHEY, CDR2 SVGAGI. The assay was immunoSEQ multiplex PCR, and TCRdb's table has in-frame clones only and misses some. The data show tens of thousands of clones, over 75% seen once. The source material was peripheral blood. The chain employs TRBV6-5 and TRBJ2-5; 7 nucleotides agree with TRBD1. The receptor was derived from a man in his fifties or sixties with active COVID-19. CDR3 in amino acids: CASSGTALQETQYF. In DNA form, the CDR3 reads TGTGCCAGCAGCGGGACAGCCTTACAAGAGACCCAGTACTTC.